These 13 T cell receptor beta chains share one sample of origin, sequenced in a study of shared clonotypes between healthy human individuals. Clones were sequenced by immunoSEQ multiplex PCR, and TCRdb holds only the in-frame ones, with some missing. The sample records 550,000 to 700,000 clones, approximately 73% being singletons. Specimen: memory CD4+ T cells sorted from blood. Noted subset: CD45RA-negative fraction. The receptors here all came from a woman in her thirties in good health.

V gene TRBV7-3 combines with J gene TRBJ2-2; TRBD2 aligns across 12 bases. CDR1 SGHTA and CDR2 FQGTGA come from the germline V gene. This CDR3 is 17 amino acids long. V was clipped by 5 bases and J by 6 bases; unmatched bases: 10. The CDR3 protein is CASSRGTSGLRSGELFF. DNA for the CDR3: TGTGCCAGCAGCCGCGGGACTAGCGGGTTGAGATCCGGGGAGCTGTTTTTT.

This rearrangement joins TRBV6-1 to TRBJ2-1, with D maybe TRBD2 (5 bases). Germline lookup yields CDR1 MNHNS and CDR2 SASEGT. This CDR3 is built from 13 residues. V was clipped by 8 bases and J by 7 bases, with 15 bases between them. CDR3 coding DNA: TGTGCCAGCCAAAGCCGGGATTGGAATGAGCAGTTCTTC. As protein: CASQSRDWNEQFF.

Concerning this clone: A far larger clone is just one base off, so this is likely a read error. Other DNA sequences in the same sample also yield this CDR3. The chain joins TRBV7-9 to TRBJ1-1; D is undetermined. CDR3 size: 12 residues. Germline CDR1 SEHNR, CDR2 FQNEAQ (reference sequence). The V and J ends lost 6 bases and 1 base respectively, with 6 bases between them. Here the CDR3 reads CASRAGNTEAFF. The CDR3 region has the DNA TGTGCCAGCAGGGCGGGGAACACTGAAGCTTTCTTT.

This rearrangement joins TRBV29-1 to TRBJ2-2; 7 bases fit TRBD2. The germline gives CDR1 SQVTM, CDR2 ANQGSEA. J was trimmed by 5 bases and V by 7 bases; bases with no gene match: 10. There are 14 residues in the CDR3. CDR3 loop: CSGGGGPGTGELFF. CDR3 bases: TGCAGCGGTGGGGGAGGGCCAGGAACCGGGGAGCTGTTTTTT.

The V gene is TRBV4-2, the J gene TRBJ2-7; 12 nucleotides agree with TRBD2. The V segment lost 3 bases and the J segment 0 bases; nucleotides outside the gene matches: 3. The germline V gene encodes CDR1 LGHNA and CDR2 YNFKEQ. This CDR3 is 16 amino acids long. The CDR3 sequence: CASSQTSGSLSYEQYF. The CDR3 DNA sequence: TGTGCCAGCAGCCAGACTAGCGGGAGCCTCTCCTACGAGCAGTACTTC.

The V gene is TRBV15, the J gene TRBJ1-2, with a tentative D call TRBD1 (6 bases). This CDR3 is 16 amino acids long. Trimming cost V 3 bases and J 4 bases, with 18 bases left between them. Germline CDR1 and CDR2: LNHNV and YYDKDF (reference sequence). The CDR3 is CATSSDRYSGGYGYTF. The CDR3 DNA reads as TGTGCCACCAGCAGCGACAGGTACTCTGGCGGCTATGGCTACACCTTC. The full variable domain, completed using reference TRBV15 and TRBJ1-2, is DAMVIQNPRYQVTQFGKPVTLSCSQTLNHNVMYWYQQKSSQAPKLLFHYYDKDFNNEADTPDNFQSRRPNTSFCFLDIRSPGLGDTAMYLCATSSDRYSGGYGYTFGSGTRLTVV.

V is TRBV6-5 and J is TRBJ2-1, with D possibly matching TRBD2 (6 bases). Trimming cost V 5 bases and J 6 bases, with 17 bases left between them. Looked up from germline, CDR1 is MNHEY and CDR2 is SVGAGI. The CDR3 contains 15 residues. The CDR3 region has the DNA TGTGCCAGCAGTAGGGGCGGGGAGGAGGGCAATGAGCAGTTCTTC. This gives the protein CASSRGGEEGNEQFF.

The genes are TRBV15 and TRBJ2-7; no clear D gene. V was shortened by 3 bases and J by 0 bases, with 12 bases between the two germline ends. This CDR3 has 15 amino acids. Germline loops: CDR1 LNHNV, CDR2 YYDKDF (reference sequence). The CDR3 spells CATSRGLGSSYEQYF. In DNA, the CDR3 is TGTGCCACCAGCAGGGGCCTAGGTTCCTCCTACGAGCAGTACTTC.

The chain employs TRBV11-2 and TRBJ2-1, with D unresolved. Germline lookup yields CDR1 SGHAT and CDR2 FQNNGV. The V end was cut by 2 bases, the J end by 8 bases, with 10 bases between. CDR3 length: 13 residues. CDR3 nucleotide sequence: TGTGCCAGCAGCTTATCCCCCCGGGATGAGCAGTTCTTC. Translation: CASSLSPRDEQFF.

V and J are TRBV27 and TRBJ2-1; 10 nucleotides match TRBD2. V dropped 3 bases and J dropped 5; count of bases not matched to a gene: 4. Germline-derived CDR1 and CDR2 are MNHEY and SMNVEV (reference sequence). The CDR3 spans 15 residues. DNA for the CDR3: TGTGCCAGCAGTTTCTCCAGCGGGAGGGACAATGAGCAGTTCTTC. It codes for CASSFSSGRDNEQFF.

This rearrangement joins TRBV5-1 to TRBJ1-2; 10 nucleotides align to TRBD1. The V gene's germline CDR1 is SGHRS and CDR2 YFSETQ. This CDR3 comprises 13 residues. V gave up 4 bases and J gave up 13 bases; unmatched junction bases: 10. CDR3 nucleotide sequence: TGCGCCAGCAGCCACGGGACAGGGGATTTCTCCACCTTC. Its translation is CASSHGTGDFSTF.

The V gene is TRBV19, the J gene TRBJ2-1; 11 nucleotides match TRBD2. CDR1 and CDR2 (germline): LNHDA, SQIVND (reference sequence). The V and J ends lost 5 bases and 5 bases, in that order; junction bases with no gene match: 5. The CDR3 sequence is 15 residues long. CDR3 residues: CASSVRLAGNNEQFF. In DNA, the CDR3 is TGTGCCAGTAGTGTAAGACTAGCGGGGAACAATGAGCAGTTCTTC.

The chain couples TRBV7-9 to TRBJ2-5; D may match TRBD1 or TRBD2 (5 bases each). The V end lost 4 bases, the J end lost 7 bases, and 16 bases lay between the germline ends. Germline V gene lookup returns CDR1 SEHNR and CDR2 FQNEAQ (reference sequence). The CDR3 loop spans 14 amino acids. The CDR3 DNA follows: TGTGCCAGCAGCTCCTGGGACCGCGCAGGGACCCAGTACTTC. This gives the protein CASSSWDRAGTQYF.